The 23 T cell receptor beta chains listed next were all sequenced from one sample in a study of T-cell reconstitution after alpha-beta-depleted transplantation in children. Unique molecular identifiers were incorporated when the TCRbeta library was constructed. Each CDR3 protein gets one entry after TCRdb re-called the PCR reads with MiXCR. The sample holds about 20,000 distinct CDR3 sequences, around 9.9% seen once. This material consisted of PBMCs from the stem cell graft donor, taken from the stem cell graft. These TCRs come from a human donor who donated a stem cell graft to a child with chronic granulomatous disease.

In its sample, this clonotype was seen many times. The V and J genes are TRBV20-1 and TRBJ2-7, with D perhaps TRBD2 (6 bases). The CDR3 is made up of 12 amino acids. V lost 3 bases to trimming and J lost 2 bases, with 8 bases between them. Germline values: CDR1 DFQATT, CDR2 SNEGSKA (reference sequence). CDR3 coding DNA: TGCAGTGCTAGCGGGACTCCCTACGAGCAGTACTTC. It codes for CSASGTPYEQYF.

The V and J genes are TRBV20-1 and TRBJ1-2; TRBD1 aligns across 7 bases. Germline V gives CDR1 DFQATT, CDR2 SNEGSKA (reference sequence). The ends lost 6 bases at V and 7 bases at J; junction bases unmatched: 11. This CDR3 spans 13 amino acids. The CDR3 bases are TGCAGTGCAGGGCCGACAGGGCGGTCTGGCTACACCTTC. Translation gives CSAGPTGRSGYTF.

This clonotype appeared many times. The V call is TRBV5-1, the J call TRBJ1-1, with D maybe TRBD1 (6 bases). The V end was cut by 0 bases, the J end by 4 bases, with 13 bases between. The CDR3 runs to 15 residues. Germline V gives CDR1 SGHRS, CDR2 YFSETQ. This CDR3 is CASSLARGKGTEAFF. CDR3 nucleotides: TGCGCCAGCAGCTTGGCCAGGGGCAAGGGCACTGAAGCTTTCTTT. The entire variable domain, with the rest obtained from reference TRBV5-1 and TRBJ1-1, is as follows: KAGVTQTPRYLIKTRGQQVTLSCSPISGHRSVSWYQQTPGQGLQFLFEYFSETQRNKGNFPGRFSGRQFSNSRSEMNVSTLELGDSALYLCASSLARGKGTEAFFGQGTRLTVV.

This clonotype was counted many times. The chain couples TRBV20-1 to TRBJ2-2; D not resolved. The V and J ends lost 6 bases and 1 base respectively, with 9 bases between them. Germline CDR1 DFQATT, CDR2 SNEGSKA (reference sequence). This CDR3 is 13 amino acids long. CDR3 loop: CSAGTLNTGELFF. The CDR3 region has the DNA TGCAGTGCGGGCACCCTGAACACCGGGGAGCTGTTTTTT.

This clonotype showed up many times. The V call is TRBV7-2, the J call TRBJ2-7; D is perhaps TRBD1 (6 bases). V was clipped by 7 bases and J by 0 bases, with 16 bases between them. Germline loops: CDR1 SGHTA, CDR2 FQGNSA. This CDR3 region has 15 residues. For the CDR3, the DNA is TGTGCCAGCACCCGGGACACTAGGAGCTCCTACGAGCAGTACTTC. Translating gives CASTRDTRSSYEQYF. Based on the CDR3 plus reference TRBV7-2 and TRBJ2-7, the full variable domain is GAGVSQSPSNKVTEKGKDVELRCDPISGHTALYWYRQSLGQGLEFLIYFQGNSAPDKSGLPSDRFSAERTGGSVSTLTIQRTQQEDSAVYLCASTRDTRSSYEQYFGPGTRLTVT.

This clonotype was picked up many times. The chain has TRBV10-3 and TRBJ2-1, with 13 bases lining up with TRBD2. V gave up 2 bases and J gave up 10 bases; unmatched junction bases: 5. The CDR3 sequence is 15 residues long. The germline gives CDR1 ENHRY, CDR2 SYGVKD. CDR3 coding DNA: TGTGCCATCAGTGAGGGACTAGCGGGAGCCGGAGAGCAGTTCTTC. Translating it yields CAISEGLAGAGEQFF.

Many counts were recorded for this clonotype. The chain employs TRBV7-2 and TRBJ2-7, with 9 bases that match TRBD2. In germline, CDR1 is SGHTA, CDR2 FQGNSA. This CDR3 spans 15 amino acids. Trimming took 1 base from V and 6 from J; bases not matched to a gene: 7. This CDR3 reads CASSLDASGAREQYF. DNA for the CDR3: TGTGCCAGCAGCTTAGACGCTAGCGGGGCGCGCGAGCAGTACTTC.

The chain employs TRBV3-1 and TRBJ2-4; 10 bases align to TRBD1. This CDR3 is built from 17 residues. V gave up 7 bases and J gave up 0 bases; unmatched junction bases: 9. Germline loops: CDR1 LGHDT, CDR2 YNNKEL (reference sequence). The CDR3 bases are TGTGCCAGCACCCCCACCGGACAGGGGGTAGCCAAAAACATTCAGTACTTC. Protein sequence: CASTPTGQGVAKNIQYF.

This clonotype has ten or more counts. The chain joins TRBV20-1 to TRBJ2-7, with a possible D match to TRBD2 (5 bases). Looked up from germline, CDR1 is DFQATT and CDR2 is SNEGSKA (reference sequence). CDR3 size: 12 residues. CDR3 nucleotides: TGCAGCTCTCGCGGGTCCACAGACGAGCAGTACTTC. This translates into CSSRGSTDEQYF.

This clonotype occurred a few times. This may arise from a read error, as a much more abundant clone is one base away. The rearrangement joins TRBV20-1 to TRBJ1-2, with 10 bases identical to TRBD1. CDR1 and CDR2 (germline): DFQATT, SNEGSKA (reference sequence). This CDR3 region has 17 residues. The CDR3 loop reads CCAAQTGTGAANYGYTF. The CDR3 DNA reads as TGCTGTGCAGCCCAAACCGGGACAGGGGCAGCTAACTATGGCTACACCTTC.

This clonotype was detected many times. The CDR3 sequence is CATSDLSGLAGDSEQFF. CDR3 coding DNA: TGTGCCACCAGTGATTTGTCGGGACTAGCGGGAGACAGCGAGCAGTTCTTC. The chain joins TRBV24-1 to TRBJ2-1; 14 bases map to TRBD2. The V gene end was trimmed by 0 bases and the J gene end by 10 bases; junction bases not matched to a gene: 7. Germline CDR1 reads KGHDR; CDR2 reads SFDVKD. This CDR3 has 17 residues.

The sample holds a few counts of this clonotype. The V gene is TRBV9, the J gene TRBJ2-3; D remains unclear. V gave up 0 bases and J gave up 0 bases, with 11 bases separating them. Germline lookup yields CDR1 SGDLS and CDR2 YYNGEE. This CDR3 contains 16 residues. CDR3 sequence: CASSVDLVWSTDTQYF. The CDR3 coding sequence is TGTGCCAGCAGCGTAGATTTGGTATGGAGCACAGATACGCAGTATTTT.

This clonotype has a count of ten or more. The chain uses TRBV7-2 and TRBJ2-2; unclear D gene. V shed 1 base and J shed 8 bases, with 8 bases lying between them. The CDR3 spans 13 residues. Germline CDR1 SGHTA, CDR2 FQGNSA. CDR3 in amino acids: CASSLVTEGELFF. The CDR3 nucleotides read TGTGCCAGCAGCTTAGTTACGGAGGGGGAGCTGTTTTTT.

This clonotype was seen ten or more times. The chain links TRBV7-2 to TRBJ2-2, with D possibly called TRBD1 or TRBD2 (5 bases each). Deletions cut 5 bases from V and 4 bases from J, with 17 bases between. The CDR3 sequence is 16 residues long. Germline V gene sequence: CDR1 SGHTA, CDR2 FQGNSA. CDR3 DNA sequence: TGTGCCAGCAGCCGTGGCTGGGGGAAGTCCACCGGGGAGCTGTTTTTT. Its protein is CASSRGWGKSTGELFF.

J is TRBJ2-3 and V is TRBV20-1; the D gene could be TRBD1 or TRBD2 (6 bases each). CDR3 length: 14 residues. The germline V gene has CDR1 DFQATT and CDR2 SNEGSKA (reference sequence). Trimming stripped 5 bases from V and 3 bases from J, with 15 bases between. The CDR3 region has the DNA TGCAGTGCTGGGGTAGGGGGGACGACAGATACGCAGTATTTT. It translates to CSAGVGGTTDTQYF.

This clonotype came up many times. This chain joins TRBV3-1 and TRBJ1-4; 11 positions agree with TRBD1. The CDR3 extends over 16 amino acids. The germline gives CDR1 LGHDT, CDR2 YNNKEL (reference sequence). The V and J ends lost 3 bases and 6 bases, in that order; junction bases with no gene match: 6. CDR3 sequence: CASSHGPGQGDEKLFF. The CDR3 bases are TGTGCCAGCAGCCATGGTCCGGGACAGGGGGATGAAAAACTGTTTTTT.

This clonotype was recorded many times. The chain carries TRBV24-1 and TRBJ2-2; D ambiguous. Deletions cut 6 bases from V and 0 bases from J, with 10 bases between. CDR1 is KGHDR and CDR2 is SFDVKD in the germline V gene. The CDR3 covers 15 residues. The CDR3 sequence: CATSRDGPNTGELFF. The CDR3 DNA sequence: TGTGCCACCAGTAGGGATGGTCCGAACACCGGGGAGCTGTTTTTT.

This clonotype was seen at least ten times. The chain recombines TRBV20-1 with TRBJ2-5; 9 bases are a match to TRBD2. Per germline, CDR1 DFQATT and CDR2 SNEGSKA (reference sequence). The CDR3 spans 15 residues. V lost 3 bases and J lost 4; bases outside the gene matches: 9. CDR3 in amino acids: CSASSGGRALETQYF. The DNA for the CDR3 is TGCAGTGCTAGTTCTGGCGGGAGGGCCCTAGAGACCCAGTACTTC.

There are many counts of this clonotype. This chain connects TRBV20-1 to TRBJ2-1; unclear D gene. The length of the CDR3 is 13 residues. Germline V gene sequence: CDR1 DFQATT, CDR2 SNEGSKA (reference sequence). Trimming pared 0 bases from V and 10 bases from J, leaving 13 bases between. CDR3 residues: CSARDELGREQFF. CDR3 in DNA: TGCAGTGCTAGAGATGAGTTAGGACGCGAGCAGTTCTTC.

This clonotype was detected many times. The V and J genes are TRBV7-8 and TRBJ1-6; 7 nucleotides line up with TRBD1. Germline lookup yields CDR1 SGHVS and CDR2 FQNEAQ. This CDR3 is built from 15 residues. The V and J ends lost 6 bases and 3 bases, in that order; junction bases with no gene match: 5. In nucleotides, the CDR3 is TGTGCCAGCAGAAGTCGGGACAGCTATAATTCACCCCTCCACTTT. This translates into CASRSRDSYNSPLHF.

By frequency in the sample, this clonotype is medium-sized. This rearrangement joins TRBV5-6 to TRBJ2-5; no clear D. CDR1 and CDR2 from the germline V gene are SGHDT and YYEEEE. This CDR3 region has 12 residues. V lost 5 bases and J lost 3, with 8 bases in between. This CDR3 is CASRRIKETQYF. The CDR3 DNA is TGTGCCAGCAGACGCATTAAAGAGACCCAGTACTTC. The entire variable domain, with the rest obtained from reference TRBV5-6 and TRBJ2-5, is as follows: DAGVTQSPTHLIKTRGQQVTLRCSPKSGHDTVSWYQQALGQGPQFIFQYYEEEERQRGNFPDRFSGHQFPNYSSELNVNALLLGDSALYLCASRRIKETQYFGPGTRLLVL.

This clonotype was seen many times. V is TRBV19 and J is TRBJ1-1; D perhaps matches TRBD1 (5 bases). The V gene's germline CDR1 is LNHDA and CDR2 SQIVND (reference sequence). This CDR3 contains 14 residues. Trimming removed 0 bases at V and 11 bases at J, with 16 bases between. The CDR3 nucleotides are TGTGCCAGTAGTATAGAAGGTAGCAGGGTTTGGGCTTTCTTT. Translated, it gives CASSIEGSRVWAFF.

This clonotype was picked up many times. The rearrangement uses TRBV9 and TRBJ2-3, with D perhaps matching TRBD1 (6 bases). V gave up 3 bases and J gave up 1 base, with 12 bases separating them. CDR3 length equals 15 residues. The germline V gene has CDR1 SGDLS and CDR2 YYNGEE. CDR3 sequence (DNA): TGTGCCAGCAGCGGATACAGGGATGGCACAGATACGCAGTATTTT. It yields the protein CASSGYRDGTDTQYF.